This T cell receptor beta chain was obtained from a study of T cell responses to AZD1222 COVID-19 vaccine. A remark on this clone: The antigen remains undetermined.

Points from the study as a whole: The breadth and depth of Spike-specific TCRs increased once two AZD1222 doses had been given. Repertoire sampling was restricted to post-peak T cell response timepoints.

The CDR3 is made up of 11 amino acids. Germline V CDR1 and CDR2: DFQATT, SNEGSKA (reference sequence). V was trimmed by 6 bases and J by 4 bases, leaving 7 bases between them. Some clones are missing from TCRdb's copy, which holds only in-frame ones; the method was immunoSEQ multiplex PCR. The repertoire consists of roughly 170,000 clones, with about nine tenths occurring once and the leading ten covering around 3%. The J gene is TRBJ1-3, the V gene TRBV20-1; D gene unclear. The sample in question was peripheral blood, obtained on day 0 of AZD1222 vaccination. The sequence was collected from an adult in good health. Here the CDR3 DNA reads TGCAGTGCATTCAGGGGAAACACCATATATTTT. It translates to CSAFRGNTIYF.